These 5 T cell receptor beta chains share one sample of origin, sequenced in a study of cytomegalovirus exposure and HLA in healthy donors. 13 Jbeta primers and 60 Vbeta primers were used for the PCR. Data came from immunoSEQ multiplex PCR; TCRdb stores just in-frame clones and leaves some out. The data hold more than 85,000 clones, with 76% observed a single time. Sequencing was done on a sample of PBMCs. These receptors all come from a woman aged 50 to 65 in good health and CMV-seropositive.

The genes are TRBV30 and TRBJ2-5; TRBD1 is a possible D gene (6 bases). V lost 2 bases and J lost 0, with 13 bases in between. The CDR3 has 15 residues. CDR1 and CDR2 (germline): GTSNPN, SVGIG (reference sequence). The CDR3 DNA reads TGTGCCTGGAGTTTGACAGGAATGTACCAAGAGACCCAGTACTTC. It is translated as CAWSLTGMYQETQYF. The whole variable domain, filled in from reference TRBV30 and TRBJ2-5, reads SQTIHQWPATLVQPVGSPLSLECTVEGTSNPNLYWYRQAAGRGLQLLFYSVGIGQISSEVPQNLSASRPQDRQFILSSKKLLLSDSGFYLCAWSLTGMYQETQYFGPGTRLLVL.

The V gene is TRBV5-5, the J gene TRBJ1-2, with TRBD1 as a possible D gene (6 bases). The CDR3 has 15 residues. Per germline, CDR1 SGHKS and CDR2 YYEKEE (reference sequence). Trimming removed 0 bases from V and 8 bases from J, with 17 bases in between. CDR3 amino acids: CASSLDAGSRGGYTF. The CDR3 DNA reads as TGTGCCAGCAGCTTGGATGCTGGGTCCAGGGGAGGCTACACCTTC.

The V gene is TRBV7-9, the J gene TRBJ1-6; 8 bases are a match to TRBD1. Germline V gene data show CDR1 as SEHNR and CDR2 as FQNEAQ (reference sequence). The CDR3 is 15 residues long. With V trimmed by 5 bases and J by 11 bases, 11 bases remained unmatched. This chain's CDR3 is CASSQHRGRFTPLHF. In DNA, the CDR3 is TGTGCCAGCAGCCAGCACAGGGGGAGGTTTACACCCCTCCACTTT.

The rearrangement joins TRBV10-3 to TRBJ2-7; weak D call: TRBD1 (6 bases). From germline, CDR1 is ENHRY and CDR2 SYGVKD. The CDR3 runs 13 residues. The V end was cut by 8 bases, the J end by 2 bases, with 13 bases between. The CDR3 here is CAIGTLGTYEQYF. The CDR3 DNA reads as TGTGCCATCGGGACATTGGGGACCTACGAGCAGTACTTC.

V is TRBV4-2 and J is TRBJ2-3; 13 bases line up with TRBD2. The germline V gene has CDR1 LGHNA and CDR2 YNFKEQ. Trimming removed 0 bases from V and 6 bases from J; junction bases left unmatched: 6. CDR3 length: 17 amino acids. The CDR3 nucleotides are TGTGCCAGCAGCCAAGAACTAGCGGGGGGGCCGGCCGATACGCAGTATTTT. As protein: CASSQELAGGPADTQYF.